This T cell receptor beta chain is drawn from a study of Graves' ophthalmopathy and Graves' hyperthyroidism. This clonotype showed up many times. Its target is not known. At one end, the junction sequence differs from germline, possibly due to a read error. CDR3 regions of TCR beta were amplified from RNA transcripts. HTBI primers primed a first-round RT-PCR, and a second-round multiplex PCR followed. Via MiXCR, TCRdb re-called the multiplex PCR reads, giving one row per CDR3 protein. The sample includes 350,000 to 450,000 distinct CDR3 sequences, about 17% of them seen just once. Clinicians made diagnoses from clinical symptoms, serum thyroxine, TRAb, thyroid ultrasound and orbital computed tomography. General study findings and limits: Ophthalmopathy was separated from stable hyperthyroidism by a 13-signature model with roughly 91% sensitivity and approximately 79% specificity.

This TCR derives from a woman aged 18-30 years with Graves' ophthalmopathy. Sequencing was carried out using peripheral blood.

In nucleotides, the CDR3 is TGTGCCTGGAGTAGGTATAGCAATCGGCCCCAGCATTTT. Its protein is CAWSRYSNRPQHF. The chain couples TRBV30 to TRBJ1-5; no clear D. Germline lookup yields CDR1 GTSNPN and CDR2 SVGIG (reference sequence). The CDR3 length is 13 residues.